The 24 T cell receptor beta chains below were found in one sample sequenced in a study of T cells in tuberculosis. As for time point: new active TB diagnosis, blood taken before or within 7 days of starting treatment. Profiling relied on immunoSEQ multiplex PCR, and the TCRdb table lists in-frame clones only, not all of them. This table holds 30,000 to 35,000 clones, 91% found once. Sequenced here: PBMCs, sampled at tuberculosis diagnosis. These receptors originate from an adult with tuberculosis.

The chain has TRBV7-6 and TRBJ1-1; D gene uncertain. Germline loops: CDR1 SGHVS, CDR2 FNYEAQ. The CDR3 contains 15 residues. V lost 5 bases, J lost 1 base, and 14 bases lay in between. In DNA form, the CDR3 reads TGTGCCAGCAGCCGAGATGACAATAGGAACACTGAAGCTTTCTTT. This encodes CASSRDDNRNTEAFF.

The rearrangement links TRBV28 to TRBJ1-4; 8 bases agree with TRBD1. This CDR3 comprises 15 residues. Germline CDR1 and CDR2: MDHEN and SYDVKM. J was trimmed by 5 bases and V by 6 bases; bases with no gene match: 8. The CDR3 is CASRPARTGNEKLFF. DNA for the CDR3: TGTGCCAGCAGGCCCGCAAGGACAGGGAATGAAAAACTGTTTTTT.

This chain uses TRBV2 with TRBJ2-7; 7 bases align to TRBD1. This CDR3 has 14 residues. V shed 10 bases and J 0 bases; nucleotides not matched to a gene: 9. The germline CDR1 and CDR2 sequences are SNHLY and FYNNEI. The DNA of the CDR3 is TGTGCCATCATACAGGGGACAATCTCCTACGAGCAGTACTTC. Its translation is CAIIQGTISYEQYF.

This clone has just one count. The genes are TRBV5-4 and TRBJ1-1; D remains ambiguous. Trimming cost V 3 bases and J 3 bases, with 15 bases left between them. The CDR3 is made up of 15 amino acids. Germline V gene sequence: CDR1 SGHNT, CDR2 YYREEE (reference sequence). CDR3 DNA: TGTGCCAGCAGCTGGCCCAATGGGCCTGACACTGAAGCTTTCTTT. As protein: CASSWPNGPDTEAFF.

The rearrangement joins TRBV4-1 to TRBJ1-1, with D uncertain. V dropped 3 bases and J dropped 7 bases, with 9 bases sitting between them. This CDR3 is built from 12 residues. CDR1 MGHRA and CDR2 YSYEKL come from the germline V gene. The CDR3 is CASSHREHEAFF. The CDR3 DNA follows: TGCGCCAGCAGCCACCGAGAGCATGAAGCTTTCTTT.

The CDR3 bases are TGTGCCAGTAGTATTGATTCGGGGATTGGGACTGAAGCTTTCTTT. Amino acids: CASSIDSGIGTEAFF. This sequence joins TRBV19 and TRBJ1-1; D uncertain. This CDR3 region has 15 residues. Deletions cut 3 bases from V and 5 bases from J, with 16 bases between. CDR1 and CDR2 from the germline V gene are LNHDA and SQIVND (reference sequence).

The V and J genes are TRBV5-1 and TRBJ2-1, with 7 bases matching TRBD2. The CDR3 covers 16 residues. CDR1 and CDR2 (germline): SGHRS, YFSETQ. The trim removed 0 bases at V and 4 bases at J, leaving 7 bases unmatched. CDR3 loop: CASSLDLAGGYNEQFF. Here the CDR3 DNA reads TGCGCCAGCAGCTTGGATCTAGCCGGGGGGTACAATGAGCAGTTCTTC. The full variable domain, its missing parts supplied by reference TRBV5-1 and TRBJ2-1, is KAGVTQTPRYLIKTRGQQVTLSCSPISGHRSVSWYQQTPGQGLQFLFEYFSETQRNKGNFPGRFSGRQFSNSRSEMNVSTLELGDSALYLCASSLDLAGGYNEQFFGPGTRLTVL.

The chain combines TRBV25-1 with TRBJ1-4; TRBD1 aligns across 9 bases. This CDR3 is built from 18 residues. CDR1 is MGHDK, CDR2 SYGVNS, per germline. Losses at the gene ends were 2 bases for V and 8 bases for J; bases not matched to a gene: 15. The CDR3 reads CASSERLDPGTGQEKLFF. The DNA for the CDR3 is TGTGCCAGCAGTGAACGCCTTGACCCCGGGACAGGGCAGGAAAAACTGTTTTTT.

The DNA for the CDR3 is TGTGCCTGGATCTGGCAGCGATCCTACGAGCAGTACTTC. This gives the protein CAWIWQRSYEQYF. The rearrangement links TRBV30 to TRBJ2-7; D is ambiguous. CDR1 and CDR2 from the germline V gene are GTSNPN and SVGIG (reference sequence). Trimming cost V 4 bases and J 1 base, with 11 bases left between them. This CDR3 is built from 13 residues.

V is TRBV7-2 and J is TRBJ2-3; D not resolved. The CDR3 sequence is 11 residues long. CDR1 SGHTA and CDR2 FQGNSA come from the germline V gene. Trimming shortened V by 5 bases and J by 4 bases, and 4 bases separated the two germline ends. The chain's CDR3 is CASSHADTQYF. The CDR3 coding sequence is TGTGCCAGCAGCCATGCAGATACGCAGTATTTT.

This clone was recorded only once. The chain joins TRBV25-1 to TRBJ1-4, with 9 bases aligning to TRBD1. Germline V gives CDR1 MGHDK, CDR2 SYGVNS. CDR3 length: 15 residues. With 7 bases clipped from V and 8 bases from J, the junction kept 11 bases outside the gene matches. CDR3 in amino acids: CASTTGGKRREKLFF. The CDR3 DNA follows: TGTGCCAGCACCACAGGGGGCAAGAGAAGAGAAAAACTGTTTTTT.

The chain recombines TRBV10-1 with TRBJ2-7; D possibly corresponds to TRBD1 (5 bases). CDR3 length: 15 residues. Per the germline V gene, CDR1 is WNHNN and CDR2 is SYGVQD (reference sequence). CDR3 region: CASSDWGRTYYGQYV. The CDR3 DNA follows: TGCGCCAGCAGTGACTGGGGCCGTACGTACTACGGGCAGTACGTC.

The chain carries TRBV9 and TRBJ2-1; maybe TRBD2 (7 bases). CDR1 and CDR2 (germline): SGDLS, YYNGEE. V dropped 0 bases and J dropped 8 bases, with 15 bases sitting between them. The CDR3 length is 15 residues. Written as DNA, the CDR3 is TGTGCCAGCAGCGTAGAGGGGGGGCTAGCTGATGAGCAGTTCTTC. This sequence encodes CASSVEGGLADEQFF.

The chain is built from TRBV4-1 and TRBJ1-4, with TRBD1 identical over 7 bases. This CDR3 spans 15 amino acids. CDR1 is MGHRA, CDR2 YSYEKL, per germline. The V and J ends lost 6 bases and 7 bases, in that order; junction bases with no gene match: 11. The CDR3 coding sequence is TGCGCCAGCAGTCGCGATTGGACAGGAGGTGAAAAACTGTTTTTT. This translates into CASSRDWTGGEKLFF.

V usage is TRBV4-2 and J usage is TRBJ1-1, with D unresolved. This CDR3 is built from 14 residues. Trimming took 3 bases from V and 1 from J, leaving 9 bases between them. Germline lookup yields CDR1 LGHNA and CDR2 YNFKEQ. DNA for the CDR3: TGTGCCAGCAGCCAGCTCCCAGAGAACACTGAAGCTTTCTTT. Its translation is CASSQLPENTEAFF.

This clone was detected once. V usage is TRBV4-1 and J usage is TRBJ1-2; 9 bases are shared with TRBD1. The germline CDR1 and CDR2 sequences are MGHRA and YSYEKL. The CDR3 is 17 residues long. The ends lost 3 bases at V and 3 bases at J; junction bases unmatched: 11. The CDR3 sequence is CASSHYPRDRADYGYTF. The CDR3 DNA follows: TGCGCCAGCAGCCACTACCCCCGGGACAGGGCGGACTATGGCTACACCTTC.

J is TRBJ1-1 and V is TRBV15; tentative D call: TRBD1 (5 bases). Germline V CDR1 and CDR2: LNHNV, YYDKDF (reference sequence). Deletions cut 8 bases from V and 8 bases from J, with 21 bases between. The CDR3 spans 14 residues. CDR3 nucleotides: TGTGCCACCGGACCACCCCGCGACAGTCGGGAAGCTTTCTTT. Protein sequence: CATGPPRDSREAFF.

The chain uses TRBV5-1 and TRBJ1-2; 9 bases match TRBD1. This CDR3 is built from 14 residues. J lost 4 bases, V lost 0 bases, and 1 base had no gene match. CDR1 and CDR2 (germline): SGHRS, YFSETQ. The DNA of the CDR3 is TGCGCCAGCAGCTTGGGGACAGGGGCCTATGGCTACACCTTC. Its protein product is CASSLGTGAYGYTF.

The rearrangement links TRBV15 to TRBJ2-5; TRBD2 aligns across 8 bases. V trimming: 5 bases; J trimming: 4 bases; junction bases outside the gene matches: 12. The CDR3 consists of 16 residues. CDR1 is LNHNV and CDR2 is YYDKDF in the germline V gene (reference sequence). CDR3 DNA: TGTGCCACCAGCCCTGCCATGGGGAGCGGGGGAGAGACCCAGTACTTC. It yields the protein CATSPAMGSGGETQYF.

This sequence joins TRBV5-6 and TRBJ1-5, with D possibly matching TRBD1 (6 bases). The V gene's germline CDR1 is SGHDT and CDR2 YYEEEE. Trimming shortened V by 0 bases and J by 1 base, and 11 bases separated the two germline ends. This CDR3 is built from 16 residues. As DNA, the CDR3 is TGTGCCAGCAGCTTGGGTCCCAGGGGCAGCAATCAGCCCCAGCATTTT. Its protein is CASSLGPRGSNQPQHF.

This clone was counted once. V usage is TRBV2 and J usage is TRBJ2-3, with D possibly being TRBD1 (5 bases). Germline-derived CDR1 and CDR2 are SNHLY and FYNNEI. The CDR3 is 14 amino acids. V lost 5 bases and J lost 0, with 9 bases in between. CDR3 loop: CASSKGLSTDTQYF. As DNA, the CDR3 is TGTGCCAGCAGTAAGGGGCTCAGCACAGATACGCAGTATTTT.

The chain uses TRBV29-1 and TRBJ1-1, with 9 bases lining up with TRBD1. The V gene's germline CDR1 is SQVTM and CDR2 ANQGSEA. The CDR3 loop spans 14 amino acids. The V and J ends lost 7 bases and 1 base, in that order; junction bases with no gene match: 7. The CDR3 loop is CSGMEDRGNTEAFF. The DNA of the CDR3 is TGCAGCGGTATGGAGGACAGGGGGAACACTGAAGCTTTCTTT.

This clone was seen just once. The V and J genes are TRBV7-6 and TRBJ1-2; possible D gene TRBD1, 5 bases. The CDR3 has 12 amino acids. CDR1 is SGHVS, CDR2 FNYEAQ, per germline. The V end lost 11 bases, the J end lost 7 bases, and 17 bases lay between the germline ends. CDR3 sequence: CALGRGDGGYTF. DNA for the CDR3: TGTGCCTTGGGACGGGGGGATGGTGGCTACACCTTC.

CDR3 sequence: CASSQPTGDNSPLHF. CDR3 bases: TGCGCCAGCAGCCAGCCGACAGGGGATAATTCACCCCTCCACTTT. V and J are TRBV4-1 and TRBJ1-6, with 8 nucleotides matching TRBD1. CDR1 and CDR2 (germline): MGHRA, YSYEKL. This CDR3 contains 15 residues. V lost 3 bases, J lost 5 bases, and 3 bases stayed unmatched.